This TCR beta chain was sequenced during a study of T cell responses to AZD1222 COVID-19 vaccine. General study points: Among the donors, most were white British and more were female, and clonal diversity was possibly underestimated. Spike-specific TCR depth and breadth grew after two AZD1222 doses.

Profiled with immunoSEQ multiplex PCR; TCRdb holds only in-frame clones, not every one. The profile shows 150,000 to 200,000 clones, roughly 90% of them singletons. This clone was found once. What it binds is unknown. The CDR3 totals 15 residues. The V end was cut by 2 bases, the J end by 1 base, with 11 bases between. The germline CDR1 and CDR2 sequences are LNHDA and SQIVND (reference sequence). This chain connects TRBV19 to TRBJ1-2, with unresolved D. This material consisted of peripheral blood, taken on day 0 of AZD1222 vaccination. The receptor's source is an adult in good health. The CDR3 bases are TGTGCCAGTAGTATAAGGCTCGAAGGTAACTATGGCTACACCTTC. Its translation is CASSIRLEGNYGYTF.